The 22 T cell receptor beta chains below all came from one sample that was sequenced in a study of shared clonotypes between healthy human individuals. Some clones are missing from TCRdb's copy, which holds only in-frame ones; the method was immunoSEQ multiplex PCR. This table holds roughly 2.5 million clones, roughly nine tenths found once. Sequenced input: naive CD4+ T cells sorted from blood. The subset here: CD45RA+ positively selected. These receptor sequences come from a man between 18 and 29 years old in good health.

The V call is TRBV25-1, the J call TRBJ2-7, with a tentative D call TRBD2 (5 bases). Deletions cut 3 bases from V and 10 bases from J, with 22 bases between. The V gene's germline CDR1 is MGHDK and CDR2 SYGVNS. This CDR3 spans 15 amino acids. The CDR3 region is CASSDPNPGNLGQYF. The CDR3 DNA reads as TGTGCCAGCAGTGACCCTAACCCCGGGAACCTGGGACAGTACTTC.

V is TRBV30 and J is TRBJ2-7, with D uncertain. The CDR3 runs 13 residues. The germline V gene has CDR1 GTSNPN and CDR2 SVGIG (reference sequence). With 0 bases removed from V and 5 bases from J, the gap between germline ends came to 11 bases. The CDR3 nucleotides are TGTGCCTGGAGTGTAAGGGTGTCAAACGAGCAGTACTTC. Protein product: CAWSVRVSNEQYF. Complete variable domain (other parts from reference TRBV30 and TRBJ2-7): SQTIHQWPATLVQPVGSPLSLECTVEGTSNPNLYWYRQAAGRGLQLLFYSVGIGQISSEVPQNLSASRPQDRQFILSSKKLLLSDSGFYLCAWSVRVSNEQYFGPGTRLTVT.

V usage is TRBV7-8 and J usage is TRBJ1-4; perhaps TRBD1 as D (5 bases). The CDR3 is 15 amino acids. The germline V gene encodes CDR1 SGHVS and CDR2 FQNEAQ. V was shortened by 3 bases and J by 5 bases, with 13 bases between the two germline ends. Here the CDR3 reads CASSLQGPTNEKLFF. The CDR3, as DNA: TGTGCCAGCAGCTTGCAGGGCCCCACAAATGAAAAACTGTTTTTT.

This clone has only one observation. The genes are TRBV2 and TRBJ1-5, with D unclear. Germline V CDR1 and CDR2: SNHLY, FYNNEI. There are 13 residues in the CDR3. V was pared by 7 bases and J by 5 bases, with 12 bases between. The CDR3 protein is CASTQMRYQPQHF. CDR3 DNA sequence: TGTGCCAGCACCCAAATGCGTTATCAGCCCCAGCATTTT.

J is TRBJ1-2 and V is TRBV9; 9 bases agree with TRBD1. This CDR3 comprises 14 residues. Trimming cost V 4 bases and J 5 bases; bases outside gene matches: 6. Germline-derived CDR1 and CDR2 are SGDLS and YYNGEE. CDR3 nucleotide sequence: TGTGCCAGCAGCAGACAGGGGGTAAGATATGGCTACACCTTC. Its protein is CASSRQGVRYGYTF.

The V call is TRBV5-4, the J call TRBJ2-7, with D hard to call. The CDR3 is 12 residues long. V gave up 0 bases and J gave up 6 bases, with 7 bases separating them. Per germline, CDR1 SGHNT and CDR2 YYREEE (reference sequence). The CDR3 spells CASSLETFEQYF. The DNA for the CDR3 is TGTGCCAGCAGCTTGGAAACATTCGAGCAGTACTTC.

Comment on this clone: This sample includes further DNA sequences coding for the same CDR3. The rearrangement uses TRBV6-5 and TRBJ1-1; D gene uncertain. CDR3 length: 13 amino acids. Germline CDR1 is MNHEY and CDR2 is SVGAGI. The germline V and J ends were trimmed by 6 bases and 1 base, with 9 bases remaining between them. The CDR3, as DNA: TGTGCCAGCAGCCTTACCGAGAACACTGAAGCTTTCTTT. Translation gives CASSLTENTEAFF.

Notes on this clone: At the DNA level, this CDR3 is encoded by other sequences in the same sample as well. The genes are TRBV6-5 and TRBJ1-1, with D perhaps matching TRBD1 (6 bases). This CDR3 is built from 13 residues. Between the trimmed V and J ends, which lost 7 bases and 2 bases, there was a span of 11 bases. Germline lookup yields CDR1 MNHEY and CDR2 SVGAGI. The CDR3 sequence: CASTPGANTEAFF. The DNA for the CDR3 is TGTGCCAGCACCCCGGGGGCCAACACTGAAGCTTTCTTT.

The CDR3, as DNA: TGCGCCAGCAGCCAAGAAGCCCACCCGGCGGGGGGGATCTACAATGAGCAGTTCTTC. Translating gives CASSQEAHPAGGIYNEQFF. The chain couples TRBV4-3 to TRBJ2-1; 9 nucleotides line up with TRBD2. V dropped 0 bases and J dropped 3; count of bases not matched to a gene: 12. The CDR3 runs 19 residues. The germline CDR1 and CDR2 sequences are LGHNA and YSLEER.

A single count supports this clone. The gene calls are TRBV6-1 and TRBJ2-7, with 12 positions matching TRBD2. The CDR3 has 15 amino acids. CDR1 MNHNS and CDR2 SASEGT come from the germline V gene. The trim removed 1 base at V and 4 bases at J, leaving 2 bases unmatched. CDR3: CASSEGLAGVYEQYF. The CDR3, as DNA: TGTGCCAGCAGTGAAGGACTAGCGGGAGTTTACGAGCAGTACTTC.

CDR3 protein: CASSSGLPGGRGGYTF. CDR3 sequence (DNA): TGTGCCAGCAGTTCAGGGTTACCGGGGGGGAGAGGCGGCTACACCTTC. The chain links TRBV6-5 to TRBJ1-2; D may be TRBD1 (5 bases). The CDR3 contains 16 residues. The V end lost 4 bases, the J end lost 8 bases, and 23 bases lay between the germline ends. CDR1 and CDR2 (germline): MNHEY, SVGAGI.

V and J are TRBV7-2 and TRBJ1-6; D not certain. The germline CDR1 and CDR2 sequences are SGHTA and FQGNSA. The V gene lost 4 bases and the J gene lost 7 bases, with 14 bases spanning the gap. CDR3 length: 15 amino acids. As DNA, the CDR3 is TGTGCCAGCAGCTCCTCACAGAGTCGAAATTCACCCCTCCACTTT. It specifies CASSSSQSRNSPLHF.

This chain joins TRBV5-4 and TRBJ2-5; 10 nucleotides line up with TRBD2. Germline loops: CDR1 SGHNT, CDR2 YYREEE (reference sequence). Trimming took 4 bases from V and 9 from J; bases not matched to a gene: 9. The CDR3 is 14 residues long. CDR3 sequence (DNA): TGTGCCAGCAGCCTCGGACTAGCGGACACACCCCAGTACTTC. Protein product: CASSLGLADTPQYF.

Details on this clone: Other nucleotide sequences in the sample specify the same CDR3. The rearrangement uses TRBV5-1 and TRBJ2-3, with 9 positions matching TRBD1. The V segment lost 3 bases and the J segment 1 base; nucleotides outside the gene matches: 3. This CDR3 spans 15 amino acids. CDR1 SGHRS and CDR2 YFSETQ come from the germline V gene. The CDR3 is CASSSGQGGTDTQYF. The CDR3 nucleotides are TGCGCCAGCAGCTCGGGACAGGGAGGCACAGATACGCAGTATTTT.

The V gene is TRBV9, the J gene TRBJ2-1; 7 positions agree with TRBD2. The junction had 15 bases not matched to a gene; V was cut back by 5 bases and J by 4 bases. Germline V CDR1 and CDR2: SGDLS, YYNGEE. The CDR3 has 17 amino acids. The CDR3 sequence: CASSLLGGTNPYNEQFF. The CDR3 DNA is TGTGCCAGCAGTCTCCTGGGGGGGACTAACCCTTACAATGAGCAGTTCTTC.

The rearrangement joins TRBV2 to TRBJ2-3, with D possibly being TRBD1 or TRBD2 (6 bases each). The V end was cut by 1 base, the J end by 0 bases, with 11 bases between. The germline CDR1 and CDR2 sequences are SNHLY and FYNNEI. The CDR3 consists of 16 residues. The CDR3 loop is CASSEEGGSSTDTQYF. Written as DNA, the CDR3 is TGTGCCAGCAGTGAAGAAGGGGGGAGCAGCACAGATACGCAGTATTTT.

The rearrangement links TRBV18 to TRBJ2-6, with 8 positions matching TRBD1. From germline, CDR1 is KGHSH and CDR2 LQKENI. Trimming at V came to 2 bases and at J to 0 bases, leaving 6 bases not matched to a gene. This CDR3 is built from 18 residues. In DNA form, the CDR3 reads TGTGCCAGCTCACCATTCGGGACAGGTCACTCTGGGGCCAACGTCCTGACTTTC. Protein sequence: CASSPFGTGHSGANVLTF.

A single count supports this clone. The chain combines TRBV7-9 with TRBJ2-7; D is undetermined. V was cut by 8 bases and J by 0 bases, with 14 bases left in between. Germline CDR1 reads SEHNR; CDR2 reads FQNEAQ (reference sequence). This CDR3 is built from 14 residues. In DNA, the CDR3 is TGTGCCAGCGTCAAAAGCCAAAACTCCTACGAGCAGTACTTC. Protein: CASVKSQNSYEQYF. Variable domain in full (rest from reference TRBV7-9 and TRBJ2-7): DTGVSQNPRHKITKRGQNVTFRCDPISEHNRLYWYRQTLGQGPEFLTYFQNEAQLEKSRLLSDRFSAERPKGSFSTLEIQRTEQGDSAMYLCASVKSQNSYEQYFGPGTRLTVT.

The chain joins TRBV7-9 to TRBJ2-7, with D possibly being TRBD2 (7 bases). The CDR3 contains 17 residues. Trimming took 7 bases from V and 5 from J, leaving 27 bases between them. CDR1 and CDR2 from the germline V gene are SEHNR and FQNEAQ (reference sequence). This CDR3 reads CASNPGEGGAPLDEQYF. The CDR3 nucleotides read TGTGCCAGCAATCCGGGCGAAGGGGGGGCGCCTCTCGACGAGCAGTACTTC. Based on the CDR3 plus reference TRBV7-9 and TRBJ2-7, the full variable domain is DTGVSQNPRHKITKRGQNVTFRCDPISEHNRLYWYRQTLGQGPEFLTYFQNEAQLEKSRLLSDRFSAERPKGSFSTLEIQRTEQGDSAMYLCASNPGEGGAPLDEQYFGPGTRLTVT.

The chain couples TRBV15 to TRBJ2-7; 8 bases agree with TRBD2. V lost 5 bases, J lost 5 bases, and 14 bases stayed unmatched. Germline CDR1 LNHNV, CDR2 YYDKDF (reference sequence). This CDR3 region has 16 residues. CDR3 residues: CATSRGGVQSWNEQYF. Here the CDR3 DNA reads TGTGCCACCAGCCGGGGGGGGGTGCAGTCCTGGAACGAGCAGTACTTC.

The chain couples TRBV16 to TRBJ2-7; D remains ambiguous. The germline V gene has CDR1 KGHSY and CDR2 FQNENV. The CDR3 consists of 13 residues. V gave up 0 bases and J gave up 12 bases, with 15 bases separating them. CDR3 sequence reads: CASSQSGQATVYF. The CDR3 nucleotides read TGTGCCAGCAGCCAATCTGGGCAAGCCACAGTGTACTTC.

V usage is TRBV6-1 and J usage is TRBJ1-1; D remains ambiguous. V lost 4 bases and J 0 bases, leaving 9 bases between the germline ends. CDR3 length equals 14 residues. Germline V gene data show CDR1 as MNHNS and CDR2 as SASEGT. CDR3 bases: TGTGCCAGCAGTGTGAGGGAAGTGAACACTGAAGCTTTCTTT. This codes for CASSVREVNTEAFF.